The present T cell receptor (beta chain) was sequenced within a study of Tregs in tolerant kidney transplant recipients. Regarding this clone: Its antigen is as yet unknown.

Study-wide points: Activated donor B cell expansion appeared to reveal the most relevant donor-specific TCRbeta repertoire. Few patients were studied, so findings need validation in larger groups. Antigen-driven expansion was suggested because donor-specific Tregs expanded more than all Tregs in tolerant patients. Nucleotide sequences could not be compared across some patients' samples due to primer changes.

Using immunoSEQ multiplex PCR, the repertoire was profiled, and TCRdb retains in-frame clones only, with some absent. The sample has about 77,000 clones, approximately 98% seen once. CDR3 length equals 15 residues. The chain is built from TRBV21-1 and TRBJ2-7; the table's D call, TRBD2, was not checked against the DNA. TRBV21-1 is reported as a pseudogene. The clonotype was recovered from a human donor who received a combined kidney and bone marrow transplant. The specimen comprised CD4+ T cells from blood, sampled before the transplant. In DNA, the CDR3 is TGTGCCAGCGGCCTCGGCGGGCCGAATCCCTACGAGCAGTACTTC. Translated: CASGLGGPNPYEQYF.